A single sample gave rise to the 18 T cell receptor beta chains below, sequenced in a study of OX40 agonist ivuxolimab in advanced cancers. Generated by immunoSEQ multiplex PCR, the TCRdb table keeps only in-frame clones and is missing some. The data contain around 100,000 clones, around 89% of them singletons. The sample here was CD4+ or CD8+ T cells sorted from blood, taken in a trial of the OX40 agonist ivuxolimab. All receptors come from an adult with an advanced solid tumor such as melanoma, head and neck, liver or kidney cancer.

This chain joins TRBV5-1 and TRBJ2-5, with D perhaps matching TRBD2 (5 bases). Trimming took 7 bases from V and 1 from J, leaving 14 bases between them. The CDR3 covers 14 residues. Germline V gives CDR1 SGHRS, CDR2 YFSETQ. The CDR3 spells CASRDQTIQETQYF. In nucleotides, the CDR3 is TGCGCCAGCCGCGATCAGACTATCCAAGAGACCCAGTACTTC.

The genes are TRBV9 and TRBJ2-7, with D perhaps TRBD2 (6 bases). V was clipped by 5 bases and J by 1 base, with 13 bases between them. In germline, CDR1 is SGDLS, CDR2 YYNGEE. The CDR3 covers 14 residues. CDR3 nucleotides: TGTGCCAGCAGTTTAGCGGCCTTATCCTACGAGCAGTACTTC. This translates into CASSLAALSYEQYF.

This chain connects TRBV4-1 to TRBJ2-3; 7 nucleotides match TRBD1. The junction had 4 bases not matched to a gene; V was cut back by 1 base and J by 0 bases. Germline-derived CDR1 and CDR2 are MGHRA and YSYEKL. This CDR3 has 16 residues. CDR3: CASSQGTGTSTDTQYF. CDR3 DNA: TGCGCCAGCAGCCAAGGGACAGGCACTAGCACAGATACGCAGTATTTT.

V is TRBV18 and J is TRBJ2-4; possible D gene TRBD1, 5 bases. CDR3 length: 19 amino acids. The germline gives CDR1 KGHSH, CDR2 LQKENI. Trimming removed 1 base from V and 0 bases from J, with 19 bases in between. CDR3 DNA: TGTGCCAGCTCACCACTTGGACCTAGACAGATTCTAGCCAAAAACATTCAGTACTTC. Protein sequence: CASSPLGPRQILAKNIQYF.

The chain combines TRBV19 with TRBJ1-2; no clear D. CDR3 size: 13 residues. The V end lost 5 bases, the J end lost 4 bases, and 11 bases lay between the germline ends. From germline, CDR1 is LNHDA and CDR2 SQIVND (reference sequence). The CDR3 sequence: CASSLLTFYGYTF. The DNA of the CDR3 is TGTGCCAGTAGTCTCCTCACCTTCTATGGCTACACCTTC.

CDR3 amino acids: CASSSDGRFTAGANVLTF. The CDR3, as DNA: TGTGCCAGCAGCTCGGATGGCCGTTTCACAGCTGGGGCCAACGTCCTGACTTTC. The V call is TRBV5-8, the J call TRBJ2-6; D gene uncertain. Germline V CDR1 and CDR2: SGHTS, YDEGEE. The CDR3 totals 18 residues. V was trimmed by 3 bases and J by 2 bases, leaving 18 bases between them.

The chain carries TRBV9 and TRBJ2-2, with no clear D. The germline V gene has CDR1 SGDLS and CDR2 YYNGEE. Trimming took off 3 bases at V and 6 bases at J, with 9 bases between the two ends. The CDR3 is made up of 13 amino acids. The CDR3 nucleotides are TGTGCCAGCAGCGCCAGGCAGGCCGGGGAGCTGTTTTTT. Translation gives CASSARQAGELFF.

This sequence joins TRBV18 and TRBJ1-2; 7 bases map to TRBD1. The ends lost 3 bases at V and 3 bases at J; junction bases unmatched: 10. CDR3 length: 16 residues. Germline V CDR1 and CDR2: KGHSH, LQKENI. The DNA for the CDR3 is TGTGCCAGCTCACCCCAAATCGGACAGGTAGACTATGGCTACACCTTC. Protein: CASSPQIGQVDYGYTF.

The gene calls are TRBV15 and TRBJ1-2, with 8 nucleotides matching TRBD1. V gave up 0 bases and J gave up 6 bases; unmatched junction bases: 9. The germline gives CDR1 LNHNV, CDR2 YYDKDF (reference sequence). This CDR3 is 16 amino acids long. As DNA, the CDR3 is TGTGCCACCAGCAGAGATTGGATAGACAGGGGTGATGGCTACACCTTC. Residues: CATSRDWIDRGDGYTF.

This chain links TRBV19 with TRBJ1-5; 7 bases line up with TRBD1. The J segment lost 2 bases and the V segment lost 4 bases, leaving 2 bases of the junction unmatched. This CDR3 region has 14 residues. Germline V gene lookup returns CDR1 LNHDA and CDR2 SQIVND (reference sequence). The chain's CDR3 is CASSNGQGNQPQHF. DNA for the CDR3: TGTGCCAGTAGTAACGGACAGGGCAATCAGCCCCAGCATTTT.

This clone appeared once. The chain couples TRBV11-2 to TRBJ2-7, with TRBD2 matching 12 bases. This CDR3 comprises 17 residues. J was trimmed by 0 bases and V by 3 bases; bases with no gene match: 6. Germline V CDR1 and CDR2: SGHAT, FQNNGV. The CDR3 DNA sequence: TGTGCCAGCAGCTTCCCTTCACTAGCGGGAGGCTCCTACGAGCAGTACTTC. This gives the protein CASSFPSLAGGSYEQYF.

The genes are TRBV6-1 and TRBJ2-7; TRBD1 matches 8 bases. Germline V gives CDR1 MNHNS, CDR2 SASEGT. V shed 7 bases and J 2 bases; nucleotides not matched to a gene: 7. This CDR3 spans 14 amino acids. DNA of the CDR3: TGTGCCAGCATGGGAGGACAGGGCCCCTACGAGCAGTACTTC. Encoded protein: CASMGGQGPYEQYF.

A note on this clone: This sample includes further DNA sequences coding for the same CDR3. The chain employs TRBV6-1 and TRBJ2-7; D might be TRBD1 (6 bases). This CDR3 comprises 14 residues. Per germline, CDR1 MNHNS and CDR2 SASEGT. Trimming removed 1 base from V and 2 bases from J, with 9 bases in between. The CDR3 region is CASSEGDTAYEQYF. CDR3 sequence (DNA): TGTGCCAGCAGTGAAGGGGACACAGCCTACGAGCAGTACTTC.

This clone was seen just once. The V gene is TRBV11-1, the J gene TRBJ2-1, with 12 bases fitting TRBD2. Germline assignment: CDR1 SGHAT and CDR2 FQDESV (reference sequence). The CDR3 covers 18 residues. The V gene end was trimmed by 0 bases and the J gene end by 6 bases; junction bases not matched to a gene: 9. CDR3 loop: CASSLAPTSGRVGNEQFF. In nucleotides, the CDR3 is TGTGCCAGCAGCTTAGCGCCGACTAGCGGGAGAGTTGGCAATGAGCAGTTCTTC.

The chain employs TRBV7-9 and TRBJ1-2, with 10 bases matching TRBD1. The junction had 6 bases not matched to a gene; V was cut back by 4 bases and J by 4 bases. CDR3 length equals 15 residues. Germline values: CDR1 SEHNR, CDR2 FQNEAQ (reference sequence). The CDR3 bases are TGTGCCAGCAGCTCGCCGGGACAGGGGAGCTATGGCTACACCTTC. Its translation is CASSSPGQGSYGYTF.

The J gene is TRBJ2-1, the V gene TRBV29-1, with 12 positions matching TRBD2. The V and J ends lost 6 bases and 8 bases, in that order; junction bases with no gene match: 8. CDR1 and CDR2 from the germline V gene are SQVTM and ANQGSEA. This CDR3 comprises 14 residues. The CDR3 coding sequence is TGCAGCGTACGACTAGCGGGAGCTAATCATGAGCAGTTCTTC. It codes for CSVRLAGANHEQFF.

This chain uses TRBV5-1 with TRBJ2-7, with no clear D. The CDR3 has 15 amino acids. With 4 bases removed from V and 2 bases from J, the gap between germline ends came to 16 bases. CDR1 SGHRS and CDR2 YFSETQ come from the germline V gene. The CDR3 spells CASSPPHLVAYEQYF. The CDR3 region has the DNA TGCGCCAGCAGCCCGCCCCATTTGGTAGCCTACGAGCAGTACTTC. The entire variable domain, with the rest obtained from reference TRBV5-1 and TRBJ2-7, is as follows: KAGVTQTPRYLIKTRGQQVTLSCSPISGHRSVSWYQQTPGQGLQFLFEYFSETQRNKGNFPGRFSGRQFSNSRSEMNVSTLELGDSALYLCASSPPHLVAYEQYFGPGTRLTVT.

The gene calls are TRBV5-1 and TRBJ2-5, with D tentatively TRBD1 (8 bases). Trimming shortened V by 4 bases and J by 5 bases, and 18 bases separated the two germline ends. The germline CDR1 and CDR2 sequences are SGHRS and YFSETQ. This CDR3 is 15 amino acids long. DNA for the CDR3: TGCGCCAGCAGCCAAACAGGGGGGGTAGTGGAGACCCAGTACTTC. It yields the protein CASSQTGGVVETQYF.